This paragraph reports one T cell receptor beta chain. Germline CDR1 MGHDK, CDR2 SYGVNS. The CDR3 extends over 13 amino acids. Trimming pared 0 bases from V and 5 bases from J, leaving 7 bases between. Only in-frame clones appear in the TCRdb table, and some are missing; sequencing was by immunoSEQ multiplex PCR. This sample has approximately 55,000 clones, with about 86% found just once. These data originate in a study of PD-L1 blockade in urothelial cancer. About the study: T cell content in blood samples showed a median of about 140,000.

The time point: pretreatment peripheral blood. Patient disease was locally advanced or metastatic urothelial carcinoma. This specimen was PBMCs, taken around atezolizumab (anti-PD-L1) treatment. This rearrangement joins TRBV25-1 to TRBJ1-1; perhaps TRBD1 as D (5 bases). This receptor was identified in a man aged 55 to 69 with urothelial cancer. This CDR3 is CASSEYGGTEAFF. The CDR3 nucleotides read TGTGCCAGCAGTGAATACGGGGGGACTGAAGCTTTCTTT.